A selection of T cell receptor beta chains follows, all from one sample in a study of beta chain features in type 1 diabetes. Measured with immunoSEQ multiplex PCR; TCRdb has only the in-frame clones, and not every one. The table lists around 300,000 clones, approximately 14% of them singletons, with about 6.7% in the top ten. Specimen: central memory CD4+ T cells from blood. These receptors all stem from a man under 40 in good health. Both conserved end residues are part of each CDR3. A D gene is named only where the DNA matches it firmly. A clone size is listed for some rows: how often the clone was seen (once, few, many), or a class if it is expanded.

CDR3 DNA	CDR3 protein	V gene	clone size	J gene	D gene
TGTGCCAGCAGCTCCGTGGGCCTTTCCAATGAGCAGTTCTTC	CASSSVGLSNEQFF	TRBV7-7	few	TRBJ2-1	NA
TGTGCCAGCAGCCCGCTGGGGCGGGGGGTCTCCTACGAGCAGTACTTC	CASSPLGRGVSYEQYF	TRBV7-9	many	TRBJ2-7	TRBD2
TGTGCCAGCAGCCAAGATCGGGCTAGCGGGACCTATACGCAGTATTTT	CASSQDRASGTYTQYF	TRBV4-2	many	TRBJ2-3	TRBD2
TGTGCCAGCAGAGGATACGGCAGGGGGCAAGACGGGTACGAGCAGTACTTC	CASRGYGRGQDGYEQYF	TRBV13	NA	TRBJ2-7	TRBD1
TGTGCCAGCAGTTACAGCCTCACAGATACGCAGTATTTT	CASSYSLTDTQYF	TRBV6-5	NA	TRBJ2-3	NA
TGCGCCCCGGGGGCTAGCGGGAGGGCCGCCACAGATACGCAGTATTTT	CAPGASGRAATDTQYF	TRBV4-3	many	TRBJ2-3	TRBD2
TGCAGCGCCCGCGGTGGTGACCGTCGTACTGAAGCTTTCTTT	CSARGGDRRTEAFF	TRBV29-1	NA	TRBJ1-1	NA
TGTGCCAGTAGTATGGGACAGGGACTTACTGAAGCTTTCTTT	CASSMGQGLTEAFF	TRBV19	few	TRBJ1-1	TRBD1
TGCGCCAGCAGCTTCCGGGGAGGCTATGGCTACACCTTC	CASSFRGGYGYTF	TRBV5-1	few	TRBJ1-2	NA
TGTGCCAGCAGTTTACCCCCCCTCAGACAGACAGTCTTGGGCTACACCTTC	CASSLPPLRQTVLGYTF	TRBV25-1	NA	TRBJ1-2	NA
TGTGCCAGTAGTATAGATATGCCAGGGGGCACCGGGGAGCTGTTTTTT	CASSIDMPGGTGELFF	TRBV19	NA	TRBJ2-2	TRBD1
TGTGCCAGCAGCCGCCCGGGACAGGGGGCGGATGAAAAACTGTTTTTT	CASSRPGQGADEKLFF	TRBV11-3	NA	TRBJ1-4	TRBD1
TGTGCCAGCAGCTTAGCGCTAGCGGGGCGGAACAATGAGCAGTTCTTC	CASSLALAGRNNEQFF	TRBV7-2	few	TRBJ2-1	TRBD2
TGTGCCAGCAGCCAGGCGGCACGGACCAAAAACATTCAGTACTTC	CASSQAARTKNIQYF	TRBV6-5	NA	TRBJ2-4	NA
TGTGCCAGCAGCTTAGGGACAGGTGAAGCTTTCTTT	CASSLGTGEAFF	TRBV7-9	NA	TRBJ1-1	TRBD1
TGTGCCAGCATGAGGGGACAGGCGAAGACCCAGTACTTC	CASMRGQAKTQYF	TRBV6-5	NA	TRBJ2-5	TRBD1
TGTGCCAGCATGGGGGAGCCCCGTGTGGCCCTCCACTTT	CASMGEPRVALHF	TRBV6-1	few	TRBJ1-6	NA
TGTGCCAGCAGCTTGAGACGGGAGTCACATGAGCAGTTCTTC	CASSLRRESHEQFF	TRBV5-5	NA	TRBJ2-1	NA
TGTGCCAGTAGTAGTCTAGCGGGAGATACGCAGTATTTT	CASSSLAGDTQYF	TRBV19	many	TRBJ2-3	TRBD2
TGTGCCAGCAGCTTACGAGAGGGAGCCGGCTACACCTTC	CASSLREGAGYTF	TRBV7-9	many	TRBJ1-2	NA
TGTGCCAGCTCACCACCGTCGAGCCTCACTGAAGCTTTCTTT	CASSPPSSLTEAFF	TRBV18	few	TRBJ1-1	NA
TGTGCCAGTAAGAACCGGGACAGGGGATACAATGAGCAGTTCTTC	CASKNRDRGYNEQFF	TRBV19	NA	TRBJ2-1	TRBD1
TGTGCCAGCAGCTTAGCGGGACAGGGTAATTCACCCCTCCACTTT	CASSLAGQGNSPLHF	TRBV7-9	few	TRBJ1-6	TRBD1
TGTGCCAGTAGTATCCCTCGCCGCAATCAGCCCCAGCATTTT	CASSIPRRNQPQHF	TRBV19	NA	TRBJ1-5	NA
TGTGCCAGCTCACCCGGGGGGGCAGATACGCAGTATTTT	CASSPGGADTQYF	TRBV18	few	TRBJ2-3	TRBD2
TGTGCCAGCAGTTCGGGACAGTATGGAAACACCATATATTTT	CASSSGQYGNTIYF	TRBV7-8	few	TRBJ1-3	TRBD1
TGTGCCAGCAGCTTAGGGGGGCGAAGCTCTGGAAACACCATATATTTT	CASSLGGRSSGNTIYF	TRBV7-9	NA	TRBJ1-3	NA
TGTGCCAGCAGCTTAGTCACGAGGAAGAACACTGAAGCTTTCTTT	CASSLVTRKNTEAFF	TRBV11-2	NA	TRBJ1-1	NA
TGCAGCGTTGTCCGGGGCGCAGATACGCAGTATTTT	CSVVRGADTQYF	TRBV29-1	NA	TRBJ2-3	NA
TGTGCCAGCCTCGGACAGATAAATAATTCACCCCTCCACTTT	CASLGQINNSPLHF	TRBV6-6	few	TRBJ1-6	NA
TGTGCCAGCAGTTTACCAACAGGGGGCGCCGGGGAGCAGTACTTC	CASSLPTGGAGEQYF	TRBV28	few	TRBJ2-7	TRBD1
TGTGCCAGCAGCGCCGGGACGGTAGCCTACGAGCAGTACTTC	CASSAGTVAYEQYF	TRBV5-4	NA	TRBJ2-7	NA
TGTGCCAGCAGCTTGTCGGGACAGGGGAGTGAAAAACTGTTTTTT	CASSLSGQGSEKLFF	TRBV7-8	once	TRBJ1-4	TRBD1
TGTGCCAGCAGTTCTGGTCCGACTTCAGATACGCAGTATTTT	CASSSGPTSDTQYF	TRBV6-6	NA	TRBJ2-3	NA
TGTGCCAGCAGCTTCGAAAAGACCCAGTACTTC	CASSFEKTQYF	TRBV5-6	NA	TRBJ2-5	NA
TGTGCCAGCCGAGGAGTTAGGGCGGGCACTGAAGCTTTCTTT	CASRGVRAGTEAFF	TRBV6-5	NA	TRBJ1-1	NA
TGTGCCAGCAGTAAGGGACAAAACTATGGCTACACCTTC	CASSKGQNYGYTF	TRBV6-5	few	TRBJ1-2	NA
TGTGCCAGCAGCTTGAAGAGGAATCACAATGAGCAGTTCTTC	CASSLKRNHNEQFF	TRBV7-2	many	TRBJ2-1	NA
TGCGCCAGCAGCAACACTCGACTAGCGGATAGCTCCTACAATGAGCAGTTCTTC	CASSNTRLADSSYNEQFF	TRBV5-1	NA	TRBJ2-1	TRBD2
TGTGCCAGCACTTCCTCGGGGGTAGGCGCCAAAAACATTCAGTACTTC	CASTSSGVGAKNIQYF	TRBV2	few	TRBJ2-4	NA
TGTGCCAGCAGTCTCAGGGGGGGCGACGAGCAGTACTTC	CASSLRGGDEQYF	TRBV27	NA	TRBJ2-7	NA
TGTGCCTGGAGTCCGGGACAGGGCGGCTACACCTTC	CAWSPGQGGYTF	TRBV30	NA	TRBJ1-2	TRBD1
TGTGCCAGCAGCTTAGTCTCCTGGGGTGCTTACAATGAGCAGTTCTTC	CASSLVSWGAYNEQFF	TRBV7-2	NA	TRBJ2-1	NA
TGTGCCAGCAGCGAGAGCTGGGAGACCCAGTACTTC	CASSESWETQYF	TRBV6-1	few	TRBJ2-5	NA
TGTGCCAGCAGCTTAGTCGGCGGGGGACATCAAGAGACCCAGTACTTC	CASSLVGGGHQETQYF	TRBV11-2	few	TRBJ2-5	NA
TGTGCCAGCAGCGTAGGCGCCGGGAATACGCAGTATTTT	CASSVGAGNTQYF	TRBV27	few	TRBJ2-3	NA
TGTGCCAGCAGCGCTTACCTTAGGACTAATGAAAAACTGTTTTTT	CASSAYLRTNEKLFF	TRBV7-9	NA	TRBJ1-4	NA
TGTGCCAGCAGCTTAGGTGGGGACGGGGCGCCCCAGCATTTT	CASSLGGDGAPQHF	TRBV11-2	NA	TRBJ1-5	NA
TGTGCCAGCAGCTTAGGTGCCTCTCACGGGGAAAAACTGTTTTTT	CASSLGASHGEKLFF	TRBV7-2	NA	TRBJ1-4	NA
TGTGCCTGGACCTGGCGGGAAGCAGATACGCAGTATTTT	CAWTWREADTQYF	TRBV30	many	TRBJ2-3	NA
TGTGCCAGCAGTAAAAACCTCGGGGGTACCGGGGAGCTGTTTTTT	CASSKNLGGTGELFF	TRBV7-2	NA	TRBJ2-2	NA
TGTGCCAGCAGTTTTGATACAGGGAGGGGCTACGAGCAGTACTTC	CASSFDTGRGYEQYF	TRBV6-6	NA	TRBJ2-7	NA
TGCGCCAGCAGTCAATCGGCACAGCTCACCTACGAGCAGTACTTC	CASSQSAQLTYEQYF	TRBV23-1	few	TRBJ2-7	NA
TGCGCCAGCAGCTTGGCCTTTTCTACAGCTTTAGCCGGGGAGCTGTTTTTT	CASSLAFSTALAGELFF	TRBV5-1	NA	TRBJ2-2	NA
TGCAGCGTGGCCGTGGAGTTGAACACTGAAGCTTTCTTT	CSVAVELNTEAFF	TRBV29-1	NA	TRBJ1-1	NA
TGCGCCAGCAGTTCCGAGAAAGGTGTTGTGCAAGAGACCCAGTACTTC	CASSSEKGVVQETQYF	TRBV5-1	few	TRBJ2-5	NA
TGTGCCAGCAGACTAGGGACAGGGTCCTACAATGAGCAGTTCTTC	CASRLGTGSYNEQFF	TRBV7-2	NA	TRBJ2-1	TRBD1
TGTGCCAGACAGGTCGTAAGCTATGGCTACACCTTC	CARQVVSYGYTF	TRBV2	many	TRBJ1-2	NA
TGTGCCAGCAGCTTGACTTCGGTGGAGACCCAGTACTTC	CASSLTSVETQYF	TRBV7-2	few	TRBJ2-5	NA